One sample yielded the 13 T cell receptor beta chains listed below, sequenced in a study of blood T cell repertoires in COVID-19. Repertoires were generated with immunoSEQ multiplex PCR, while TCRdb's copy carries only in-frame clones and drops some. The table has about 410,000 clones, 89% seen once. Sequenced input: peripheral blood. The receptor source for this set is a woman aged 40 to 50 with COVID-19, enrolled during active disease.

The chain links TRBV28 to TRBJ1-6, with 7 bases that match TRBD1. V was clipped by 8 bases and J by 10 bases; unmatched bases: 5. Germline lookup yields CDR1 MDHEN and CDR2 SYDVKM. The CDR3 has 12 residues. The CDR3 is CASRQGPSPLHF. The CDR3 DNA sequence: TGTGCCAGCCGACAGGGTCCCTCACCCCTCCACTTT.

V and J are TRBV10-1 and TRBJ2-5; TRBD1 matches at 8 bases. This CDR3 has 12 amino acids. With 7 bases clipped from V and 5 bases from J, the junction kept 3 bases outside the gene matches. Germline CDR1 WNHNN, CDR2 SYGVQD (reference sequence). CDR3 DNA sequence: TGCGCCAGCAAGACAGGGGTTGAGACCCAGTACTTC. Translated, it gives CASKTGVETQYF.

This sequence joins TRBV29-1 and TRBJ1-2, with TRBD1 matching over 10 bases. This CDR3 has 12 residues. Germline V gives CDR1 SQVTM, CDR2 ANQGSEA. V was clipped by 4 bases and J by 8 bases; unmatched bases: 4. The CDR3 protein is CSVGGTGEGYTF. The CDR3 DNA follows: TGCAGCGTTGGCGGGACAGGGGAAGGCTACACCTTC.

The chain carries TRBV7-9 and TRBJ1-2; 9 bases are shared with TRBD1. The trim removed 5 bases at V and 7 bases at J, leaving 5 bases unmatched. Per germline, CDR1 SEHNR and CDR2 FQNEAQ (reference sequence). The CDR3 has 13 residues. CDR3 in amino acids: CASSPDRGAGYTF. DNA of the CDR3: TGTGCCAGCAGCCCGGACAGGGGAGCTGGCTACACCTTC.

CDR3 protein: CASSRQDINTEAFF. The CDR3 DNA sequence: TGTGCCAGTAGTAGGCAGGACATTAACACTGAAGCTTTCTTT. J is TRBJ1-1 and V is TRBV19; possibly TRBD1 for D (5 bases). With 4 bases removed from V and 2 bases from J, the gap between germline ends came to 11 bases. This CDR3 is built from 14 residues. Germline CDR1 and CDR2: LNHDA and SQIVND (reference sequence).

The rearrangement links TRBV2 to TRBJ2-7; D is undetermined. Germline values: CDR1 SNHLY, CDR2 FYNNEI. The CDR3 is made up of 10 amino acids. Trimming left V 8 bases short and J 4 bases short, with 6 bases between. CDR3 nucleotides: TGTGCCAGCGGCCAATACGAGCAGTACTTC. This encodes CASGQYEQYF.

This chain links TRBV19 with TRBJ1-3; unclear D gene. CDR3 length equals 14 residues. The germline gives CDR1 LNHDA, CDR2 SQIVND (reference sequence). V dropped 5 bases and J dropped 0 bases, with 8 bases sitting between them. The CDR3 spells CASSERVSGNTIYF. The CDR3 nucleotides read TGTGCCAGTAGTGAGAGGGTCTCTGGAAACACCATATATTTT.

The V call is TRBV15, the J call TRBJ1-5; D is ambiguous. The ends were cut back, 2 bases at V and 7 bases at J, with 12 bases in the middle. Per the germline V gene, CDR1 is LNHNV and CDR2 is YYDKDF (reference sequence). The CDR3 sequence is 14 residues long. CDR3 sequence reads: CATSRPGGLQPQHF. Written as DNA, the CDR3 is TGTGCCACCAGCAGACCGGGAGGGCTCCAGCCCCAGCATTTT.

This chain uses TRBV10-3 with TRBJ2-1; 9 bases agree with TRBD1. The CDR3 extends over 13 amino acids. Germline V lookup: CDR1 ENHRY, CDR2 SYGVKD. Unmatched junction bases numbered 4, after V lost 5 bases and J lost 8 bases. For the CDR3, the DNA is TGTGCCATCAGTCAGGACAGGGGCTATGAGCAGTTCTTC. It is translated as CAISQDRGYEQFF.

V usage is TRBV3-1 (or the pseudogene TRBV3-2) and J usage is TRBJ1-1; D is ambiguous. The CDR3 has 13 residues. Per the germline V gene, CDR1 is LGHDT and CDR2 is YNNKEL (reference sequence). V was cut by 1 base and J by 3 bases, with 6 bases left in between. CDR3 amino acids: CASSQVLDTEAFF. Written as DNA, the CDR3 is TGTGCCAGCAGCCAAGTCCTCGACACTGAAGCTTTCTTT.

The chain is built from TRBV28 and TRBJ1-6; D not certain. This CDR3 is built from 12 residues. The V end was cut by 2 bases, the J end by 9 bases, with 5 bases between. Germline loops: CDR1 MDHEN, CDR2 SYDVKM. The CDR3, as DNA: TGTGCCAGCAGTTTACCGCGTTCACCCCTCCACTTT. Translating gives CASSLPRSPLHF.

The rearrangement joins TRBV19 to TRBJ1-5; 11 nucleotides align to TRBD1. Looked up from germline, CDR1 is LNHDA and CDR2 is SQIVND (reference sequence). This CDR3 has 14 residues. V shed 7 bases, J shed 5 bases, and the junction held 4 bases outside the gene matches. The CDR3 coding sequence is TGTGCCAGTACTAGGACAGGGGGCGATCAGCCCCAGCATTTT. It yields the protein CASTRTGGDQPQHF.

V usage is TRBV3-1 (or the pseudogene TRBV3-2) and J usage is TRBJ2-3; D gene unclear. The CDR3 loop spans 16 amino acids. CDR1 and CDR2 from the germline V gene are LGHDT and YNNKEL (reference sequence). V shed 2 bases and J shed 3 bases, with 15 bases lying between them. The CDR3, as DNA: TGTGCCAGCAGCCAACAGGTACAGCCTAAGACAGATACGCAGTATTTT. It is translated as CASSQQVQPKTDTQYF.